The table lists the clone carrying this TCR beta chain with many counts. Its cognate antigen is unknown. The study amplified TCR beta CDR3 regions using RNA transcripts. HTBI-primed RT-PCR formed the first round, and a multiplex PCR formed the second. A single record per CDR3 protein comes from TCRdb applying MiXCR to the multiplex PCR reads. The sample carries about 400,000 distinct CDR3 sequences, approximately 20% recorded once. The data originate from a study of Graves' ophthalmopathy and Graves' hyperthyroidism. Regarding the study as a whole: Predictions made by the model for ophthalmopathy progression reached roughly 71% sensitivity and almost 75% specificity.

The CDR3 runs to 14 residues. Germline CDR1 and CDR2: MNHEY and SVGEGT. Trimming took 6 bases from V and 5 from J, leaving 17 bases between them. The sequence was collected from a young woman with Graves' ophthalmopathy. Sequencing was carried out using peripheral blood. This rearrangement joins TRBV6-2 or TRBV6-3 to TRBJ2-7; tentatively, D is TRBD1 or TRBD2 (6 bases each). The CDR3 bases are TGTGCCAGCAGCCGCCCCGGAGGGGGAAACGAGCAGTACTTC. Translated, it gives CASSRPGGGNEQYF.